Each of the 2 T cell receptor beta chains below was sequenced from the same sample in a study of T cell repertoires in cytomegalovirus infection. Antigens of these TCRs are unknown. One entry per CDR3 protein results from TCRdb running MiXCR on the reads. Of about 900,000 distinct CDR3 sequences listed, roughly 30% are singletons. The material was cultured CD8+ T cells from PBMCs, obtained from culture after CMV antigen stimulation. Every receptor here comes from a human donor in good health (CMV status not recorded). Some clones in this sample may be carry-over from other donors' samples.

The CDR3 nucleotides are TGTGCCAGCAGCGGAGTAAAGGGAGATCAGCCCCAGCATTTT. This encodes CASSGVKGDQPQHF. The J gene is TRBJ1-5, the V gene TRBV7-6; D is undetermined. V gave up 5 bases and J gave up 5 bases, with 13 bases separating them. This CDR3 has 14 amino acids. Per the germline V gene, CDR1 is SGHVS and CDR2 is FNYEAQ.

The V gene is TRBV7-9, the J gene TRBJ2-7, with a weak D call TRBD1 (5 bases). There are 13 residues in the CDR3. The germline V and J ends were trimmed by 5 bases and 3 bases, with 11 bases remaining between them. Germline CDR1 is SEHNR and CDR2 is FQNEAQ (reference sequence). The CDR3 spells CASSRDSYYEQYF. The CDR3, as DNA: TGTGCCAGCAGCCGTGACAGCTACTACGAGCAGTACTTC.